The rows below give T cell receptor beta chains drawn from one sample of a study of cytomegalovirus exposure and HLA in healthy donors. Assay used: immunoSEQ multiplex PCR; TCRdb lists only in-frame clones, some missing. The sample has about 230,000 clones; 70% to 90% are singletons. The sequencing sample was made of PBMCs. All receptors come from a human donor in good health. CDR3s include the opening cysteine and the closing phenylalanine or tryptophan. Each record gives: D gene, J gene, V gene, clone size, CDR3 DNA, CDR3 protein. D genes are given only for firm matches. Size tells how often a clone was seen (once, few, many) or the class of an expanded clone, and some rows leave it out.

D gene: TRBD2
J gene: TRBJ2-1
V gene: TRBV7-3
clone size: .
CDR3 DNA: TGTGCCAGCAGCCCTTTGGGACTAGCGGCAAACAATGAGCAGTTCTTC
CDR3 protein: CASSPLGLAANNEQFF

D gene: TRBD2
J gene: TRBJ2-2
V gene: TRBV7-8
clone size: .
CDR3 DNA: TGTGCCAGCAGCTTCCAACTAGCGGGATACGGGGAGCTGTTTTTT
CDR3 protein: CASSFQLAGYGELFF

D gene: .
J gene: TRBJ1-2
V gene: TRBV10-2
clone size: .
CDR3 DNA: TGCGCCAGCAGTGAACAGGGAGATAGAGGCTACACCTTC
CDR3 protein: CASSEQGDRGYTF

D gene: .
J gene: TRBJ1-1
V gene: TRBV7-9
clone size: few
CDR3 DNA: TGTGCCAGCGGAAGGGGGACGAACACTGAAGCTTTCTTT
CDR3 protein: CASGRGTNTEAFF

D gene: .
J gene: TRBJ2-2
V gene: TRBV7-3
clone size: .
CDR3 DNA: TGTGCCAGCGGAGGGAACACCGGGGAGCTGTTTTTT
CDR3 protein: CASGGNTGELFF

D gene: TRBD2
J gene: TRBJ2-3
V gene: TRBV9
clone size: .
CDR3 DNA: TGTGCCAGCAGCGTAGGGGCTAGCGGGAGTACGGATACGCAGTATTTT
CDR3 protein: CASSVGASGSTDTQYF

D gene: TRBD1
J gene: TRBJ2-7
V gene: TRBV23-1
clone size: .
CDR3 DNA: TGCGCCAGCAGTCAAGGACAGGATGGCTACGAGCAGTACTTC
CDR3 protein: CASSQGQDGYEQYF

D gene: TRBD1
J gene: TRBJ2-7
V gene: TRBV6-1
clone size: .
CDR3 DNA: TGTGCCAGCAGAATCCGGACAGGTTCCTACGCGGAGCAGTACTTC
CDR3 protein: CASRIRTGSYAEQYF

D gene: .
J gene: TRBJ2-5
V gene: TRBV7-8
clone size: .
CDR3 DNA: TGTGCCAGCAGCTCGCGGTCGACAGCTCAAGAGACCCAGTACTTC
CDR3 protein: CASSSRSTAQETQYF

D gene: .
J gene: TRBJ2-1
V gene: TRBV2
clone size: .
CDR3 DNA: TGTGCCAGCAGTCGCGGCCCGTCCTACAATGAGCAGTTCTTC
CDR3 protein: CASSRGPSYNEQFF

D gene: TRBD1
J gene: TRBJ2-5
V gene: TRBV11-3
clone size: .
CDR3 DNA: TGTGCCAGCAGCTTGGGGGGGACAGGGGCCCAAGAGACCCAGTACTTC
CDR3 protein: CASSLGGTGAQETQYF

D gene: TRBD2
J gene: TRBJ2-7
V gene: TRBV4-2
clone size: .
CDR3 DNA: TGTGCCAGCAGCCAAGATCGCCTAACTAGCGGGAGCTCCTACGAGCAGTACTTC
CDR3 protein: CASSQDRLTSGSSYEQYF

D gene: .
J gene: TRBJ1-5
V gene: TRBV2
clone size: .
CDR3 DNA: TGTGCCAGCAGTGTCGACAGGCTCAGCAATCAGCCCCAGCATTTT
CDR3 protein: CASSVDRLSNQPQHF

D gene: TRBD1
J gene: TRBJ2-7
V gene: TRBV5-1
clone size: .
CDR3 DNA: TGCGCCAGCAGCTTGGAGGGACAGGCGGGTGAGCAGTACTTC
CDR3 protein: CASSLEGQAGEQYF

D gene: TRBD2
J gene: TRBJ2-7
V gene: TRBV7-8
clone size: .
CDR3 DNA: TGTGCCAGCAGCAAAGTAAATCTAGCGGGAACCGTGGATCGCTACGAGCAGTACTTC
CDR3 protein: CASSKVNLAGTVDRYEQYF

D gene: TRBD2
J gene: TRBJ2-7
V gene: TRBV28
clone size: .
CDR3 DNA: TGTGCCAGCATCACCACGATCGGGACTAGCGGGAACTTTTACGAGCAGTACTTC
CDR3 protein: CASITTIGTSGNFYEQYF

D gene: .
J gene: TRBJ2-7
V gene: TRBV7-2
clone size: .
CDR3 DNA: TGTGCCAGCAGCTTAGGATCCCAGGGCGGCGAGCAGTACTTC
CDR3 protein: CASSLGSQGGEQYF

D gene: .
J gene: TRBJ2-1
V gene: TRBV7-3
clone size: .
CDR3 DNA: TGTGCCAGCAGCCCCGGCGGCGGGCACAATGAGCAGTTCTTC
CDR3 protein: CASSPGGGHNEQFF

D gene: .
J gene: TRBJ2-3
V gene: TRBV20-1
clone size: .
CDR3 DNA: TGCAGTGCTCGAAAGATGAAGCCGCAGTATTTT
CDR3 protein: CSARKMKPQYF

D gene: .
J gene: TRBJ1-1
V gene: TRBV7-8
clone size: .
CDR3 DNA: TGTGCCAGCAGCTTAGCTCAAACCGGGGACAAAGTCGCTGAAGCTTTCTTT
CDR3 protein: CASSLAQTGDKVAEAFF

D gene: .
J gene: TRBJ1-2
V gene: TRBV6-1
clone size: .
CDR3 DNA: TGTGCCAGCAGGAGCGTCTCTAGGGGTGGCTACACCTTC
CDR3 protein: CASRSVSRGGYTF

D gene: .
J gene: TRBJ2-1
V gene: TRBV6-5
clone size: .
CDR3 DNA: TGTGCCAGCAGAAATTATTACAATGAGCAGTTCTTC
CDR3 protein: CASRNYYNEQFF

D gene: .
J gene: TRBJ2-7
V gene: TRBV21-1
clone size: .
CDR3 DNA: TGTGCCAGCATCCGTCGGGAGCAGTACTTC
CDR3 protein: CASIRREQYF

D gene: .
J gene: TRBJ2-7
V gene: TRBV27
clone size: .
CDR3 DNA: TGTGCCAGCAGCCCCCTTGCAGGGGCGCAAGCCGAGCAGTACTTC
CDR3 protein: CASSPLAGAQAEQYF

D gene: TRBD1
J gene: TRBJ1-1
V gene: TRBV7-8
clone size: .
CDR3 DNA: TGTGCCAGCAGCTTAAGGGACAGGGGAGGGAACACTGAAGCTTTCTTT
CDR3 protein: CASSLRDRGGNTEAFF

D gene: TRBD2
J gene: TRBJ2-3
V gene: TRBV7-2
clone size: .
CDR3 DNA: TGTGCCAGCAGCTCGGGGGGGTCCACAGATACGCAGTATTTT
CDR3 protein: CASSSGGSTDTQYF

D gene: .
J gene: TRBJ1-1
V gene: TRBV7-9
clone size: .
CDR3 DNA: TGTTCCAGCAGCTTAGGAAGGGCGGGGCCCGTAATGAACACTGAAGCTTTCTTT
CDR3 protein: CSSSLGRAGPVMNTEAFF

D gene: TRBD2
J gene: TRBJ2-7
V gene: TRBV18
clone size: .
CDR3 DNA: TGTGCCAGCTCACTTGCAATTGGGGGGGAGTACGAGCAGTACTTC
CDR3 protein: CASSLAIGGEYEQYF

D gene: .
J gene: TRBJ2-7
V gene: TRBV2
clone size: .
CDR3 DNA: TGTGCCAATGCGGGCGGCTACTACGAGCAGTACTTC
CDR3 protein: CANAGGYYEQYF

D gene: .
J gene: TRBJ2-1
V gene: TRBV10-2
clone size: .
CDR3 DNA: TGCGCCAGCAGTGAGGGGGCGGGGTCCTACAATGAGCAGTTCTTC
CDR3 protein: CASSEGAGSYNEQFF

D gene: TRBD1
J gene: TRBJ2-1
V gene: TRBV7-9
clone size: .
CDR3 DNA: TGTGCCAGCAGCGTGGACAGGGGGATCTCCTACAATGAGCAGTTCTTC
CDR3 protein: CASSVDRGISYNEQFF

D gene: TRBD1
J gene: TRBJ1-2
V gene: TRBV7-9
clone size: .
CDR3 DNA: TGTGCCAGCAGCTTAACGCCAGGGGGTGACGGCTACACCTTC
CDR3 protein: CASSLTPGGDGYTF

D gene: .
J gene: TRBJ2-1
V gene: TRBV6-5
clone size: .
CDR3 DNA: TGTGCCAGCAGTTCGCTCGACAGGTTATACAGTGAGCAGTTCTTC
CDR3 protein: CASSSLDRLYSEQFF